This TCR beta chain was sequenced in a study of T cells after yellow fever vaccination. The germline V gene encodes CDR1 SGHTA and CDR2 FQGNSA. The V end was cut by 3 bases, the J end by 4 bases, with 16 bases between. The CDR3 is made up of 15 amino acids. TCRdb re-called the 5' RACE reads through MiXCR, storing one row per CDR3 protein. The table shows 500,000 to 700,000 distinct CDR3 sequences, with 19% occurring only once. Sequencing used PBMCs, obtained 15 days after the yellow fever booster vaccination. The sequence came from a young man who received the YFV17D yellow fever vaccine. This chain connects TRBV7-2 to TRBJ2-7, with D perhaps being TRBD1 or TRBD2 (5 bases each). In nucleotides, the CDR3 is TGTGCCAGCAGCTTGGGACCGGGGAAAAGATACGAGCAGTACTTC. Its translation is CASSLGPGKRYEQYF.